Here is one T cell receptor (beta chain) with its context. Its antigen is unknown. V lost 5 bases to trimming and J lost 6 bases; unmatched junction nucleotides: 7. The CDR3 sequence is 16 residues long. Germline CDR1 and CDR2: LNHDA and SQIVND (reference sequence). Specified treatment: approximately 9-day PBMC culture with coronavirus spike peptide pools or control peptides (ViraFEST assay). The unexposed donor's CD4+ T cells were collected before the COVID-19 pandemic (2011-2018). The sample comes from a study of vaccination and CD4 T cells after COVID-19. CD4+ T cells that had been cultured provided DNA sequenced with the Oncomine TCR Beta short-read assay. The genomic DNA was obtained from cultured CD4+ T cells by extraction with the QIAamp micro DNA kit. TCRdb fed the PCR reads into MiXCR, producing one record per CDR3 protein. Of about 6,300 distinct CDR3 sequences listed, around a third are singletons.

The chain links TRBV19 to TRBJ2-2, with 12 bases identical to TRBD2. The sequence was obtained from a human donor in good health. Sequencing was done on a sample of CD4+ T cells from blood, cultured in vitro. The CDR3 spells CASSARLAGVPGELFF. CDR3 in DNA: TGTGCCAGTAGTGCGCGACTAGCGGGAGTCCCCGGGGAGCTGTTTTTT.